Detailed here is one T cell receptor beta chain. The data derive from a study of tumor-infiltrating lymphocytes in oesophageal squamous cell carcinoma. The CDR3 contains 17 residues. Germline V lookup: CDR1 WNHNN, CDR2 SYGVQD (reference sequence). A single record per CDR3 protein comes from TCRdb applying MiXCR to the PCR reads. The data contain fewer than 20,000 distinct CDR3 sequences, about 40% of them seen just once; the ten biggest clones take up roughly two fifths. Sequencing was done on a sample of blood. The TCR sequence derives from a female donor with esophageal squamous cell carcinoma. The chain links TRBV10-1 to TRBJ2-7, with 7 bases that match TRBD1. The last part of the DNA fits TRBJ2-1 better; the J call may be wrong. The CDR3 here is CASSRTPTGVSYNEQFF. CDR3 nucleotides: TGCGCCAGCAGCAGAACGCCTACAGGGGTTTCCTACAATGAGCAGTTCTTC.